The entry that follows covers one T cell receptor (beta chain) sequence. Its cognate antigen is unknown. This sample was included in a study of shared clonotypes between healthy human individuals. Broader study findings: Clonotype sharing across several donors was observed for roughly 5% of naive CD4 clonotypes.

Every subset had its genomic DNA shared out evenly among several immunoSEQ plates. Template for every sorted-subset replicate PCR totaled 150 to 250 ng DNA, roughly 30,000 T cell genomes. Repertoires were generated with immunoSEQ multiplex PCR, while TCRdb's copy carries only in-frame clones and drops some. The top ten hold around 0.12% of the sample, which has under 700,000 clones, roughly 95% seen once. Trimming left V 0 bases short and J 1 base short, with 9 bases between. Germline V gene data show CDR1 as MNHEY and CDR2 as SVGAGI. The CDR3 totals 15 residues. Positively selected for CCR7, the CD45RO-negative cells used as naive CD8 cells excluded terminally differentiated effector memory CD45RA+ cells.

The origin of this receptor is a woman in her thirties in good health. This chain joins TRBV6-5 and TRBJ1-1, with no clear D. Sequenced material: naive CD8+ T cells sorted from blood. Here the CDR3 DNA reads TGTGCCAGCAGTTACTCGCGGGGAAGGAACACTGAAGCTTTCTTT. This encodes CASSYSRGRNTEAFF.